This T cell receptor beta chain originates from a study of cytomegalovirus exposure and HLA in healthy donors. Study-wide points: An analysis was carried out at a later point. It showed that HLA-associated TCR beta chains were more clonally expanded than equally common non-associated chains.

As concerns this clone: What it recognizes is unknown.

The PCR employed 60 Vbeta primers together with 13 Jbeta primers. Clones were read by immunoSEQ multiplex PCR, and TCRdb kept only the in-frame ones, dropping some. The sample yields approximately 130,000 clones, approximately 72% seen once. Sequences were obtained from PBMCs. The TCR originated in a woman between 50 and 59 years old in good health and CMV-seropositive.

CDR3 nucleotides: TGTGCCAGCAGCTTAGCGCCGACAGGGAATGAAAAACTGTTTTTT. It translates to CASSLAPTGNEKLFF. The chain links TRBV7-6 to TRBJ1-4; 7 bases match TRBD1. With V trimmed by 0 bases and J by 5 bases, 3 bases remained unmatched. CDR3 length: 15 residues. CDR1 and CDR2 (germline): SGHVS, FNYEAQ. The full variable domain, completed using reference TRBV7-6 and TRBJ1-4, is GAGVSQSPRYKVTKRGQDVALRCDPISGHVSLYWYRQALGQGPEFLTYFNYEAQQDKSGLPNDRFSAERPEGSISTLTIQRTEQRDSAMYRCASSLAPTGNEKLFFGSGTQLSVL.